The T cell receptor beta chain under discussion was sequenced for a study of T cell repertoires in cytomegalovirus infection. Study overall: Public TCR beta signatures marked donors with CMV infection and the matching HLA. Study-wide results and limits: Ex vivo responses were dominated by HLA-C-restricted CMV-specific TCR beta clonotypes. Individuals carrying CMV plus the relevant HLA were identified by cumulative frequency of public TCR beta families.

The junction had 5 bases not matched to a gene; V was cut back by 5 bases and J by 0 bases. The CDR3 contains 16 residues. This clonotype was detected ten times or more. Its matching antigen is unknown. Each CDR3 protein gets one entry after TCRdb re-called the reads with MiXCR. The sample yields some 100,000 distinct CDR3 sequences, about 25% seen once. The chain couples TRBV6-7 to TRBJ2-5, with TRBD2 identical over 11 bases. TRBV6-7 is sorted into the ORF group, with uncertain function. The sequenced sample consisted of CD8+ T cells from PBMCs. The sequence was obtained from a human donor in good health (CMV status not recorded). Some clones in this sample may be carry-over from other donors' samples. The CDR3, as DNA: TGTGCCAGCAGTCCCCGACTAGCGGGGAACCAAGAGACCCAGTACTTC. This encodes CASSPRLAGNQETQYF.